The 14 T cell receptor beta chains listed next were all sequenced from one sample in a study of T cells in Graves' hyperthyroidism and ophthalmopathy. Amplification of TCR beta CDR3 regions used RNA as the template. RT-PCR in the first round (using the HTBI primer set) targeted the TCR CDR3. TCRdb passed the multiplex PCR reads through MiXCR, listing each CDR3 protein once. The table has 650,000 to 850,000 distinct CDR3 sequences, roughly 20% seen once. Sequencing input: blood. Receptors originate from a woman aged 45-65 years with Graves' hyperthyroidism that later progressed to Graves' ophthalmopathy.

This chain connects TRBV2 to TRBJ1-5; D is perhaps TRBD1 (6 bases). Germline-derived CDR1 and CDR2 are SNHLY and FYNNEI. This CDR3 spans 19 amino acids. The V end was cut by 5 bases, the J end by 0 bases, with 23 bases between. CDR3 loop: CASSNSDPGTRFSNQPQHF. CDR3 DNA: TGTGCCAGCAGTAACTCAGACCCAGGGACAAGATTTAGCAATCAGCCCCAGCATTTT.

This clonotype was detected many times. The chain has TRBV27 and TRBJ2-7; 7 bases fit TRBD2. V gave up 3 bases and J gave up 4 bases; unmatched junction bases: 6. CDR3 size: 14 residues. Germline CDR1 and CDR2: MNHEY and SMNVEV (reference sequence). The CDR3 sequence is CASSFQDGGYEQYF. The CDR3 DNA is TGTGCCAGCAGTTTCCAGGACGGGGGGTACGAGCAGTACTTC.

This clonotype was counted ten times or more. The chain combines TRBV11-2 with TRBJ1-1, with a tentative D call TRBD1 (6 bases). Trimming removed 3 bases at V and 1 base at J, with 18 bases between. The CDR3 runs to 17 residues. Per germline, CDR1 SGHAT and CDR2 FQNNGV. CDR3 in amino acids: CASSFGGGYLANTEAFF. DNA for the CDR3: TGTGCCAGCAGCTTCGGGGGCGGATACCTCGCGAACACTGAAGCTTTCTTT.

This clonotype was seen only a few times. A much larger clone lies a single base off, so this may be a read error. The J gene is TRBJ1-1, the V gene TRBV27, with 8 bases matching TRBD1. CDR1 is MNHEY and CDR2 is SMNVEV in the germline V gene (reference sequence). CDR3 length equals 15 residues. The CDR3, as DNA: TGTGCCGGCAGTTTATCTGGGACAGGAAGCACTGAAGCTTTCTTT. Translating gives CAGSLSGTGSTEAFF.

The rearrangement uses TRBV19 and TRBJ2-5, with D tentatively TRBD2 (5 bases). Germline V gene sequence: CDR1 LNHDA, CDR2 SQIVND (reference sequence). The V end was cut by 3 bases, the J end by 1 base, with 18 bases between. The CDR3 extends over 17 amino acids. CDR3 protein: CASSIIRGGRAQETQYF. In nucleotides, the CDR3 is TGTGCCAGTAGTATTATTCGCGGCGGGCGCGCCCAAGAGACCCAGTACTTC.

This clonotype was counted many times. The chain is built from TRBV12-3 or TRBV12-4 and TRBJ1-1; D unresolved. This CDR3 contains 15 residues. V lost 2 bases to trimming and J lost 0 bases, with 10 bases between them. CDR3 in amino acids: CASSLRATLNTEAFF. Written as DNA, the CDR3 is TGTGCCAGCAGTTTACGGGCAACCTTGAACACTGAAGCTTTCTTT.

This clonotype was seen repeatedly, ten times or more. The rearrangement links TRBV6-1 to TRBJ1-5; D perhaps matches TRBD1 (5 bases). The CDR3 length is 15 residues. Germline V gives CDR1 MNHNS, CDR2 SASEGT. V lost 6 bases, J lost 1 base, and 13 bases lay in between. The CDR3 bases are TGTGCCAGCAGAGCTATTGGGGGGAGCAATCAGCCCCAGCATTTT. Translating it yields CASRAIGGSNQPQHF.

This clonotype came up many times. The chain joins TRBV30 to TRBJ2-7; no reliable D call. Germline V gives CDR1 GTSNPN, CDR2 SVGIG (reference sequence). This CDR3 is 13 amino acids long. V lost 0 bases, J lost 3 bases, and 9 bases lay in between. The CDR3 DNA reads as TGTGCCTGGAGTGTAGGCCCTTTCTACGAGCAGTACTTC. Residues: CAWSVGPFYEQYF. Combining the CDR3 with reference TRBV30 and TRBJ2-7 gives the whole variable domain SQTIHQWPATLVQPVGSPLSLECTVEGTSNPNLYWYRQAAGRGLQLLFYSVGIGQISSEVPQNLSASRPQDRQFILSSKKLLLSDSGFYLCAWSVGPFYEQYFGPGTRLTVT.

This clonotype turned up a few times. The rearrangement joins TRBV10-3 to TRBJ1-1; D call uncertain. Trimming stripped 2 bases from V and 5 bases from J, with 9 bases between. The germline gives CDR1 ENHRY, CDR2 SYGVKD. The CDR3 consists of 13 residues. The CDR3 loop reads CAISEEEGTEAFF. Here the CDR3 DNA reads TGTGCCATCAGTGAGGAGGAAGGTACTGAAGCTTTCTTT.

The chain links TRBV10-1 to TRBJ1-3; no clear D gene. Germline values: CDR1 WNHNN, CDR2 SYGVQD (reference sequence). CDR3 length equals 15 residues. Trimming left V 3 bases short and J 0 bases short, with 9 bases between. The CDR3 sequence: CASSEVHRSGNTIYF. As DNA, the CDR3 is TGCGCCAGCAGTGAAGTTCACCGCTCTGGAAACACCATATATTTT.

The chain links TRBV19 to TRBJ1-3, with TRBD1 matching 7 bases. The trim removed 3 bases at V and 0 bases at J, leaving 8 bases unmatched. Germline loops: CDR1 LNHDA, CDR2 SQIVND (reference sequence). The CDR3 spans 17 residues. The CDR3, as DNA: TGTGCCAGTAGTATGGCGGGACAGAAACACTCTGGAAACACCATATATTTT. Protein sequence: CASSMAGQKHSGNTIYF. Full variable domain (remainder filled in from reference TRBV19 and TRBJ1-3): DGGITQSPKYLFRKEGQNVTLSCEQNLNHDAMYWYRQDPGQGLRLIYYSQIVNDFQKGDIAEGYSVSREKKESFPLTVTSAQKNPTAFYLCASSMAGQKHSGNTIYFGEGSWLTVV.

This clonotype was picked up one time. Germline is not matched at one junction end, which may reflect a read error. The chain joins TRBV9 to TRBJ1-3; tentatively, D is TRBD1 (5 bases). Germline loops: CDR1 SGDLS, CDR2 YYNGEE. CDR3 size: 14 residues. CDR3 protein: CTSSVQVFGNTIYF. For the CDR3, the DNA is TGTACCAGCAGCGTACAGGTTTTTGGAAACACCATATATTTT.

The chain couples TRBV20-1 to TRBJ2-3; 10 bases fit TRBD2. The CDR3 runs 14 residues. The junction had 9 bases not matched to a gene; V was cut back by 6 bases and J by 6 bases. Per the germline V gene, CDR1 is DFQATT and CDR2 is SNEGSKA (reference sequence). The CDR3 DNA reads TGCAGTGCCAGCCTAGCGGGGGTCAGGGATACGCAGTATTTT. Encoded protein: CSASLAGVRDTQYF.

The V gene is TRBV3-1, the J gene TRBJ2-1, with 9 positions matching TRBD2. V trimming: 1 base; J trimming: 5 bases; junction bases outside the gene matches: 9. CDR3 length: 17 residues. Germline V CDR1 and CDR2: LGHDT, YNNKEL (reference sequence). For the CDR3, the DNA is TGTGCCAGCAGCCAAGGGTTTGTAGCGGGGGACCACAATGAGCAGTTCTTC. Encoded protein: CASSQGFVAGDHNEQFF.